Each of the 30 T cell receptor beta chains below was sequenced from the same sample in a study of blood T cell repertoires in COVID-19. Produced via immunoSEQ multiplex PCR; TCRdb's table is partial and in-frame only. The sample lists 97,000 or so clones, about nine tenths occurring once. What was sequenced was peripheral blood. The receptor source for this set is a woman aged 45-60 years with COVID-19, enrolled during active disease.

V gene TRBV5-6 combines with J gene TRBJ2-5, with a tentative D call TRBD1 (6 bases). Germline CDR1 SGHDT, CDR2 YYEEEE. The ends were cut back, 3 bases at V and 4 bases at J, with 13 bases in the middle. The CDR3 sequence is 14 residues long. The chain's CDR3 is CASSWGGGRETQYF. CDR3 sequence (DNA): TGTGCCAGCAGCTGGGGTGGGGGCCGAGAGACCCAGTACTTC.

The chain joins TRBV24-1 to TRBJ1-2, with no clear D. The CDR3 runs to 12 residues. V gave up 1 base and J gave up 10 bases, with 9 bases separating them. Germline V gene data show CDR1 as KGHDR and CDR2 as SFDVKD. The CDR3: CATSDFSEDYTF. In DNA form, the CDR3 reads TGTGCCACCAGTGATTTTTCCGAGGACTACACCTTC.

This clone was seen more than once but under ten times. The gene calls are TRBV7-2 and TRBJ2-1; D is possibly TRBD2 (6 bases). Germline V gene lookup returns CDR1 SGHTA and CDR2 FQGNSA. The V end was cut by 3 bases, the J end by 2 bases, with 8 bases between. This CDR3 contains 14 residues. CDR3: CASSFRETYNEQFF. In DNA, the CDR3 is TGTGCCAGCAGCTTCCGGGAGACCTACAATGAGCAGTTCTTC. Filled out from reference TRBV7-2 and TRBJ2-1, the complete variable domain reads GAGVSQSPSNKVTEKGKDVELRCDPISGHTALYWYRQSLGQGLEFLIYFQGNSAPDKSGLPSDRFSAERTGGSVSTLTIQRTQQEDSAVYLCASSFRETYNEQFFGPGTRLTVL.

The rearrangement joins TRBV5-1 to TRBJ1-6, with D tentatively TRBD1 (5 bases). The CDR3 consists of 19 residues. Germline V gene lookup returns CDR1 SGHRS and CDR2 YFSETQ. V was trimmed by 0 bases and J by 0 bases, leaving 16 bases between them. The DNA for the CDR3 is TGCGCCAGCAGCTTGGGTCCAGGGAGGATACTCTCCTATAATTCACCCCTCCACTTT. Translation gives CASSLGPGRILSYNSPLHF.

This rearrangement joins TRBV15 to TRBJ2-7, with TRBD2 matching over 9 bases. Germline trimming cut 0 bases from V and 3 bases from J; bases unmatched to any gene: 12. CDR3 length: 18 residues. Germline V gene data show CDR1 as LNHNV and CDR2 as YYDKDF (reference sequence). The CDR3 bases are TGTGCCACCAGCAGAGATATAGGGCTAGCGGGGTGGAGCTACGAGCAGTACGTC. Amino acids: CATSRDIGLAGWSYEQYV.

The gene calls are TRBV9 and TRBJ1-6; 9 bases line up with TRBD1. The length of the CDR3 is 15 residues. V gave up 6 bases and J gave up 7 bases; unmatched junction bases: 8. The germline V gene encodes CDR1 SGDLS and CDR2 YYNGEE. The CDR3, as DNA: TGTGCCAGCAACGACCCGGGACAGGGCAATTCACCCCTCCACTTT. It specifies CASNDPGQGNSPLHF. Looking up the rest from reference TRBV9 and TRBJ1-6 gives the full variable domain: DSGVTQTPKHLITATGQRVTLRCSPRSGDLSVYWYQQSLDQGLQFLIQYYNGEERAKGNILERFSAQQFPDLHSELNLSSLELGDSALYFCASNDPGQGNSPLHFGNGTRLTVT.

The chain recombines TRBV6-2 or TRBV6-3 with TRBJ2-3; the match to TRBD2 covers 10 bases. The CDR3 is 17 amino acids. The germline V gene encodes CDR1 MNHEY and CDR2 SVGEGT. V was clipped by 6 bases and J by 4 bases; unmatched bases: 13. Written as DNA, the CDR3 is TGTGCCAGCAGCCGGAGGACATTTAGCGGGGGGTCAGATACGCAGTATTTT. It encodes CASSRRTFSGGSDTQYF.

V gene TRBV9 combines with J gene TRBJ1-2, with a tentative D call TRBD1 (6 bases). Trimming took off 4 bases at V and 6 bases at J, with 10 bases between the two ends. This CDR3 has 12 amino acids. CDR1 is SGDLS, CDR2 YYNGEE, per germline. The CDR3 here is CASSNRVHGYTF. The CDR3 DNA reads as TGTGCCAGCAGCAACAGGGTTCATGGCTACACCTTC.

CDR3 sequence reads: CASTPGQANSPLHF. CDR3 DNA sequence: TGTGCCAGCACCCCGGGACAGGCAAATTCACCCCTCCACTTT. This chain links TRBV7-2 with TRBJ1-6; 8 bases match TRBD1. CDR1 and CDR2 from the germline V gene are SGHTA and FQGNSA. J gave up 7 bases and V 7 bases, and 6 bases lay outside the gene matches. The CDR3 runs 14 residues.

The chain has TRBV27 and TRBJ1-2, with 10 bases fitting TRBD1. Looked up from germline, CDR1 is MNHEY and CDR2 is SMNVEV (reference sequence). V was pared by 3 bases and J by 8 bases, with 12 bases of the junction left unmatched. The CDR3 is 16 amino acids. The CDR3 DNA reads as TGTGCCAGCAGTTTCTCCGGACAGGGGGGAGCGCAGGGCTACACCTTC. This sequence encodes CASSFSGQGGAQGYTF.

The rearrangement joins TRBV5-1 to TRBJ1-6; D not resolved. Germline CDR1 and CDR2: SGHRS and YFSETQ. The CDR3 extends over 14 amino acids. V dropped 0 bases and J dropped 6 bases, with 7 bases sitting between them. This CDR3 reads CASSLAGANSPLHF. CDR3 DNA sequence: TGCGCCAGCAGCTTGGCAGGCGCTAATTCACCCCTCCACTTT.

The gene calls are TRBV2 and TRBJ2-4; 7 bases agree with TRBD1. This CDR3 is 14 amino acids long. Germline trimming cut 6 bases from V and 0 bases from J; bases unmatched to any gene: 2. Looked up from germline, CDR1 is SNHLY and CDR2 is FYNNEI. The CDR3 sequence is CASRDRIAKNIQYF. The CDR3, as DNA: TGTGCCAGCAGGGACAGGATAGCCAAAAACATTCAGTACTTC.

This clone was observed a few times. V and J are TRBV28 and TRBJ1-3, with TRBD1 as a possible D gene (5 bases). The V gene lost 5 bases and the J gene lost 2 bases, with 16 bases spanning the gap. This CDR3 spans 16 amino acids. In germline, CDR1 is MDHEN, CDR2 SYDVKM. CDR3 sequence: CASSPPGGTAGNTIYF. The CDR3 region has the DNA TGTGCCAGCAGTCCACCCGGGGGGACGGCTGGAAACACCATATATTTT.

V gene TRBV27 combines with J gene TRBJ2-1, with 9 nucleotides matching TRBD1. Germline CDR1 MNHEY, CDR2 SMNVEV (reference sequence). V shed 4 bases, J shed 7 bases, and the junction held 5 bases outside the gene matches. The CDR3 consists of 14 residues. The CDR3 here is CASSSNRGLNEQFF. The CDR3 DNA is TGTGCCAGCAGTTCCAACAGGGGGCTAAATGAGCAGTTCTTC.

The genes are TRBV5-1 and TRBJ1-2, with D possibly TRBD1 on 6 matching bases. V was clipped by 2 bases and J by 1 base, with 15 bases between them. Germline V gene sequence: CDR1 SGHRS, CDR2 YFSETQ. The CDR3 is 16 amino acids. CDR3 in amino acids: CASSFHRVPFNYGYTF. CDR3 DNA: TGCGCCAGCAGCTTCCACAGGGTGCCGTTTAACTATGGCTACACCTTC.

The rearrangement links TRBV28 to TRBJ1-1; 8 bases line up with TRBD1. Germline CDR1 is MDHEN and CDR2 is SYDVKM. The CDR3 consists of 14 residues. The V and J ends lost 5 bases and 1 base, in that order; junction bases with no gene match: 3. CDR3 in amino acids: CASSDRGPNTEAFF. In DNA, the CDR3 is TGTGCCAGCAGTGACAGGGGACCGAACACTGAAGCTTTCTTT.

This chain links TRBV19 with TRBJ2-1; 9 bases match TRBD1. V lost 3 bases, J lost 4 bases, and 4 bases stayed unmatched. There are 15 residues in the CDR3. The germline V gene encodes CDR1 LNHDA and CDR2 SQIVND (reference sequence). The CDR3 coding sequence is TGTGCCAGTAGTATCCGGGACAGGGATTACAATGAGCAGTTCTTC. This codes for CASSIRDRDYNEQFF.

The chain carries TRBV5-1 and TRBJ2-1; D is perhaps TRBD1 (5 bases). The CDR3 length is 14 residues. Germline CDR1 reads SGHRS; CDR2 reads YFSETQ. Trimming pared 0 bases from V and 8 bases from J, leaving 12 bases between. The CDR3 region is CASSLEGLYYEQFF. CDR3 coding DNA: TGCGCCAGCAGCTTGGAGGGGTTGTACTATGAGCAGTTCTTC.

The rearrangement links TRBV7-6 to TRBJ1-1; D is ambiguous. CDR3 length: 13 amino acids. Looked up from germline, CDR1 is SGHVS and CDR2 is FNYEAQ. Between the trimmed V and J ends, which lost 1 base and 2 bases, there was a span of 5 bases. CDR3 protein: CASSLGQNTEAFF. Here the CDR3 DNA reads TGTGCCAGCAGCTTAGGGCAAAACACTGAAGCTTTCTTT.

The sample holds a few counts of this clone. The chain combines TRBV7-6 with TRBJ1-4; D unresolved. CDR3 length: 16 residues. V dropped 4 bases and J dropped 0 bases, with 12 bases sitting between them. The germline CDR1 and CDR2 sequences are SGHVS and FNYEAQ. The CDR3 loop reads CASSSLGVATNEKLFF. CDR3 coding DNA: TGTGCCAGCAGCTCGCTGGGAGTTGCAACTAATGAAAAACTGTTTTTT.

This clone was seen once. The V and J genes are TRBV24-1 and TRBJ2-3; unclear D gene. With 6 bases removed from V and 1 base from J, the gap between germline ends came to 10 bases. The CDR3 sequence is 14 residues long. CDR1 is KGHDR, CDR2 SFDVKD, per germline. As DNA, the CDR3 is TGTGCCACCAGTATGGGCCAGGGCACAGATACGCAGTATTTT. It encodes CATSMGQGTDTQYF.

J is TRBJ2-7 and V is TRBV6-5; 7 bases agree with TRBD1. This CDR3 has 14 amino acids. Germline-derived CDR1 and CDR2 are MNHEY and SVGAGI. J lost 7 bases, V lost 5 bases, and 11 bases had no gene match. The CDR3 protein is CASSQQGQVGEQYF. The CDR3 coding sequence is TGTGCCAGCAGTCAACAGGGGCAAGTCGGAGAGCAGTACTTC.

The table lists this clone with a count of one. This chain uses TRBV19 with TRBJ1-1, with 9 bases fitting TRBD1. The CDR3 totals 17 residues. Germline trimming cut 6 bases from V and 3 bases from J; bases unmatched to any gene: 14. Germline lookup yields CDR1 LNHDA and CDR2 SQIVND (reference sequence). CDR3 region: CASREGTGRRLDTEAFF. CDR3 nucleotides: TGTGCCAGTAGGGAAGGGACAGGGAGGAGGTTGGACACTGAAGCTTTCTTT.

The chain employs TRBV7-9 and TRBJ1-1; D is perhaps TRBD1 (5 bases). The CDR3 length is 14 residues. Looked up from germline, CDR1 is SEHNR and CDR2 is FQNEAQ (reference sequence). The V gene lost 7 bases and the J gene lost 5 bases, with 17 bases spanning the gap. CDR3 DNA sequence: TGTGCCAGCACCCCGGGGGGAGGGGATACTGAAGCTTTCTTT. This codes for CASTPGGGDTEAFF.

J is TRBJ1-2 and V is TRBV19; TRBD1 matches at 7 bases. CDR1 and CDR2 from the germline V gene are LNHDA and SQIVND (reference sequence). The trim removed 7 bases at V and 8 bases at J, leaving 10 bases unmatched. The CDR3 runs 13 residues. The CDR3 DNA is TGTGCCAGTATGAGGGCAGGGGGATACGGCTACACCTTC. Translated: CASMRAGGYGYTF.

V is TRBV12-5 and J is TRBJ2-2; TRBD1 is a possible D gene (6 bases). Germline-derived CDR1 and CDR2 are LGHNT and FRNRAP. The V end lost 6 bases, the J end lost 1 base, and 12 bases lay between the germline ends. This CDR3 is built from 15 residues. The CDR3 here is CASGRGHLNTGELFF. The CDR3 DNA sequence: TGTGCTAGTGGACGGGGACACCTGAACACCGGGGAGCTGTTTTTT.

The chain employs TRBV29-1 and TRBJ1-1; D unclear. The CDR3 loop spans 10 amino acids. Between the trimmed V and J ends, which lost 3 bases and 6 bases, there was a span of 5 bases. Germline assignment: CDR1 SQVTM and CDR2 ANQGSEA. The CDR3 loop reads CSVDISEAFF. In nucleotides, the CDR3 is TGCAGCGTTGATATCTCTGAAGCTTTCTTT.

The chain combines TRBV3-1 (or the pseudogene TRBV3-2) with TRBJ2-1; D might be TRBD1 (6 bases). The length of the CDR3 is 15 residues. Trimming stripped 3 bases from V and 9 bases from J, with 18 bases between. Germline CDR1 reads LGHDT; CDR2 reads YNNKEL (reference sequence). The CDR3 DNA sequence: TGTGCCAGCAGCCACCGAGCCCCAGGGGTAGGTGAGCAGTTCTTC. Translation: CASSHRAPGVGEQFF.

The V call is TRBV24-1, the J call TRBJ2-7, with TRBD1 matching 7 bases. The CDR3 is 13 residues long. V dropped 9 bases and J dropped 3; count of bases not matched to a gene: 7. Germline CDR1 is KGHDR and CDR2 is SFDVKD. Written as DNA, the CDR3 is TGTGCCACCCAGGGGGATACGGGCTACGAGCAGTACTTC. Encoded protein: CATQGDTGYEQYF.

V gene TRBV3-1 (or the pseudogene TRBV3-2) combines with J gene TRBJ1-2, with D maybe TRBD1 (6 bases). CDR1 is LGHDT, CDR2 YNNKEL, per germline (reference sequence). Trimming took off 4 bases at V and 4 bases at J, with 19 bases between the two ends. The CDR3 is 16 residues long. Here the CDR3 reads CASSPYRTGGAYGYTF. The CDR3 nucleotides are TGTGCCAGCAGCCCTTACCGAACGGGGGGCGCCTATGGCTACACCTTC.